The 15 T cell receptor beta chains below come from one sample, sequenced in a study of T cell changes during pregnancy in multiple sclerosis (dated by TCRdb to the late 2010s). Library creation used the immunoSEQ multiplex PCR assay. The immuneACCESS repertoire file appears here via TCRdb, limited to in-frame rearrangements. These files lack a portion of the clones; in checked studies, under half of the deficit traces to unresolved V genes, and the cause of the others is not known. The sample profile shows approximately 70,000 clones; 92% of them were found once. The ten largest clones add up to about 1.4% of the sample. Specimen: peripheral blood, collected in the second trimester of pregnancy. These receptors all stem from a female donor in good health, enrolled as a control in a pregnancy study.

The rearrangement uses TRBV2 and TRBJ1-2; the D gene is possibly TRBD1 (6 bases). This CDR3 contains 13 residues. The V gene's germline CDR1 is SNHLY and CDR2 FYNNEI. V dropped 2 bases and J dropped 5 bases, with 9 bases sitting between them. CDR3 sequence: CASSENRGYGYTF. Written as DNA, the CDR3 is TGTGCCAGCAGTGAAAATAGGGGGTATGGCTACACCTTC.

V and J are TRBV5-1 and TRBJ2-5; 10 bases match TRBD2. CDR1 and CDR2 from the germline V gene are SGHRS and YFSETQ. V lost 3 bases and J lost 2; bases outside the gene matches: 4. The CDR3 covers 15 residues. CDR3 coding DNA: TGCGCCAGCAGCTGGAGGACTAGCGGACAAGAGACCCAGTACTTC. It specifies CASSWRTSGQETQYF.

In this sample, this clone turned up once. The chain links TRBV28 to TRBJ1-2; D is uncertain. V was trimmed by 3 bases and J by 1 base, leaving 6 bases between them. The CDR3 consists of 13 residues. CDR1 is MDHEN and CDR2 is SYDVKM in the germline V gene. The CDR3 is CASSLAVNYGYTF. The CDR3 DNA reads as TGTGCCAGCAGTTTGGCGGTTAACTATGGCTACACCTTC.

The sample holds one count of this clone. The chain couples TRBV28 to TRBJ2-7, with 8 bases aligning to TRBD2. Germline CDR1 is MDHEN and CDR2 is SYDVKM. V was pared by 3 bases and J by 4 bases, with 5 bases of the junction left unmatched. CDR3 length: 14 residues. As DNA, the CDR3 is TGTGCCAGCAGTTTGAGCGGGAGTGGGTACGAGCAGTACTTC. As protein: CASSLSGSGYEQYF.

The rearrangement uses TRBV28 and TRBJ2-1, with 10 bases aligning to TRBD2. Germline V gives CDR1 MDHEN, CDR2 SYDVKM. This CDR3 spans 18 amino acids. Trimming at V came to 4 bases and at J to 4 bases, leaving 13 bases not matched to a gene. The CDR3 DNA reads as TGTGCCAGCAGTTCCCGACAGGGAGCGGGGGGGTTATACAATGAGCAGTTCTTC. Translated: CASSSRQGAGGLYNEQFF.

The chain couples TRBV5-1 to TRBJ2-7; maybe TRBD1 (6 bases). The CDR3 totals 14 residues. The germline CDR1 and CDR2 sequences are SGHRS and YFSETQ. Trimming pared 0 bases from V and 3 bases from J, leaving 10 bases between. In DNA, the CDR3 is TGCGCCAGCAGCTTGGCAGGGGCCCGCTACGAGCAGTACTTC. This translates into CASSLAGARYEQYF. Together with reference TRBV5-1 and TRBJ2-7, the CDR3 gives the full variable domain: KAGVTQTPRYLIKTRGQQVTLSCSPISGHRSVSWYQQTPGQGLQFLFEYFSETQRNKGNFPGRFSGRQFSNSRSEMNVSTLELGDSALYLCASSLAGARYEQYFGPGTRLTVT.

This clone was picked up one time. The genes are TRBV11-2 and TRBJ2-5; TRBD2 agrees at 7 bases. The V gene end was trimmed by 3 bases and the J gene end by 5 bases; junction bases not matched to a gene: 3. The CDR3 is 13 amino acids. Germline CDR1 and CDR2: SGHAT and FQNNGV. The chain's CDR3 is CASSFGTKETQYF. CDR3 nucleotide sequence: TGTGCCAGCAGCTTCGGGACTAAGGAGACCCAGTACTTC.

The rearrangement joins TRBV28 to TRBJ2-4; 10 nucleotides match TRBD2. Trimming at V came to 2 bases and at J to 12 bases, leaving 13 bases not matched to a gene. Germline V CDR1 and CDR2: MDHEN, SYDVKM. The CDR3 runs to 16 residues. CDR3 sequence reads: CASSLEGRLAGRTQYF. The CDR3 DNA reads as TGTGCCAGCAGTTTAGAAGGCCGACTAGCGGGTCGTACTCAGTACTTC.

The chain uses TRBV19 and TRBJ1-1; D is unresolved. CDR3 length: 14 residues. Germline V lookup: CDR1 LNHDA, CDR2 SQIVND (reference sequence). V lost 5 bases and J lost 8, with 18 bases in between. In nucleotides, the CDR3 is TGTGCCAGTAGTTCCTTGGAGGGTCGTTGGGAAGCTTTCTTT. Its translation is CASSSLEGRWEAFF.

The gene calls are TRBV28 and TRBJ1-1; no clear D. This CDR3 region has 14 residues. Germline loops: CDR1 MDHEN, CDR2 SYDVKM. V lost 6 bases and J lost 3, with 14 bases in between. CDR3 coding DNA: TGTGCCAGCAGGATCCCAAAGACTTACACTGAAGCTTTCTTT. This sequence encodes CASRIPKTYTEAFF.

This chain connects TRBV7-8 to TRBJ2-2; possible D gene TRBD2, 6 bases. Germline CDR1 is SGHVS and CDR2 is FQNEAQ. V was pared by 4 bases and J by 3 bases, with 9 bases between. This CDR3 has 14 amino acids. The CDR3 nucleotides are TGTGCCAGCAGCTCGCGGAGGGACACCGGGGAGCTGTTTTTT. Encoded protein: CASSSRRDTGELFF.

The chain recombines TRBV28 with TRBJ2-1; D call uncertain. Germline values: CDR1 MDHEN, CDR2 SYDVKM. The germline V and J ends were trimmed by 3 bases and 7 bases, with 7 bases remaining between them. The length of the CDR3 is 12 residues. The CDR3 DNA sequence: TGTGCCAGCAGTTTTATCGGGAATGAGCAGTTCTTC. This translates into CASSFIGNEQFF. Full variable domain (rest looked up from reference TRBV28 and TRBJ2-1): DVKVTQSSRYLVKRTGEKVFLECVQDMDHENMFWYRQDPGLGLRLIYFSYDVKMKEKGDIPEGYSVSREKKERFSLILESASTNQTSMYLCASSFIGNEQFFGPGTRLTVL.

The chain has TRBV6-5 and TRBJ2-1; TRBD1 matches 7 bases. CDR3 length: 15 residues. The germline V gene has CDR1 MNHEY and CDR2 SVGAGI. The J segment lost 4 bases and the V segment lost 4 bases, leaving 7 bases of the junction unmatched. CDR3 nucleotide sequence: TGTGCCAGCAGTTCGGGGACAGTATCTTACAATGAGCAGTTCTTC. Its protein is CASSSGTVSYNEQFF.

The chain uses TRBV18 and TRBJ2-1; 9 bases match TRBD2. This CDR3 is 17 amino acids long. From germline, CDR1 is KGHSH and CDR2 LQKENI. After removal of 3 bases from V and 5 bases from J, the junction contained 11 bases not matched to a gene. The CDR3 DNA sequence: TGTGCCAGCTCACCGTTAGCGGGAGAATACTTCAACAATGAGCAGTTCTTC. Translation gives CASSPLAGEYFNNEQFF.

The chain joins TRBV10-3 to TRBJ2-7; the D gene is possibly TRBD1 (6 bases). The V gene's germline CDR1 is ENHRY and CDR2 SYGVKD. The CDR3 has 14 amino acids. The germline V and J ends were trimmed by 3 bases and 3 bases, with 12 bases remaining between them. The CDR3 here is CAISDGTLVYEQYF. The CDR3 region has the DNA TGTGCCATCAGTGATGGGACACTCGTCTACGAGCAGTACTTC.